What follows are 27 T cell receptor beta chains derived from one specimen sequenced in a study of blood T cell repertoires in COVID-19. TCRdb's copy holds only in-frame clones and misses some; the assay was immunoSEQ multiplex PCR. The sample contains about 130,000 clones, about 90% of which appear only once. The sequencing input was peripheral blood. The receptors were sampled from a woman aged 45-60 years who had recovered from COVID-19.

The J gene is TRBJ2-5, the V gene TRBV10-3, with D possibly TRBD2 on 5 matching bases. This CDR3 spans 16 amino acids. Trimming took 5 bases from V and 4 from J, leaving 20 bases between them. Germline V gene data show CDR1 as ENHRY and CDR2 as SYGVKD. CDR3 amino acids: CAISSIGEPTTETQYF. CDR3 sequence (DNA): TGTGCCATCAGTTCCATCGGGGAACCCACCACAGAGACCCAGTACTTC.

The chain joins TRBV7-2 to TRBJ1-5, with unresolved D. The CDR3 is 13 residues long. V lost 4 bases and J lost 1, with 5 bases in between. Germline V gene sequence: CDR1 SGHTA, CDR2 FQGNSA. In DNA form, the CDR3 reads TGTGCCAGCAGCTACCAGAGCAATCAGCCCCAGCATTTT. This gives the protein CASSYQSNQPQHF.

V and J are TRBV5-4 and TRBJ1-3, with D possibly being TRBD1 (6 bases). The CDR3 has 13 residues. CDR1 is SGHNT and CDR2 is YYREEE in the germline V gene (reference sequence). V shed 5 bases and J shed 7 bases, with 13 bases lying between them. CDR3 loop: CASSVGQRNTIYF. CDR3 DNA: TGTGCCAGCAGTGTAGGACAGCGGAACACCATATATTTT.

The chain carries TRBV29-1 and TRBJ1-1; D is perhaps TRBD1 (6 bases). The CDR3 loop spans 14 amino acids. Trimming pared 5 bases from V and 3 bases from J, leaving 16 bases between. Germline V gives CDR1 SQVTM, CDR2 ANQGSEA. CDR3 region: CSVLGAGIDTEAFF. The CDR3 nucleotides are TGCAGCGTTCTGGGGGCAGGTATTGACACTGAAGCTTTCTTT.

This chain connects TRBV5-5 to TRBJ2-7; 8 bases line up with TRBD1. The CDR3 sequence is 15 residues long. The V gene's germline CDR1 is SGHKS and CDR2 YYEKEE (reference sequence). The V gene end was trimmed by 0 bases and the J gene end by 2 bases; junction bases not matched to a gene: 4. The CDR3 DNA reads TGTGCCAGCAGCTTGGCCCGGGACAGGCCCTACGAGCAGTACTTC. It yields the protein CASSLARDRPYEQYF.

This clone came up a few times. The CDR3 nucleotides read TGTGCCAGCAGCCTCGCGGGCATGAACACTGAAGCTTTCTTT. Its translation is CASSLAGMNTEAFF. The chain joins TRBV14 to TRBJ1-1; D is ambiguous. V was pared by 4 bases and J by 0 bases, with 9 bases between. CDR3 length equals 14 residues. Germline V gene lookup returns CDR1 SGHDN and CDR2 FVKESK.

Only one count was recorded for this clone. The rearrangement uses TRBV24-1 and TRBJ2-7, with 9 bases identical to TRBD1. Germline-derived CDR1 and CDR2 are KGHDR and SFDVKD. V shed 3 bases and J 5 bases; nucleotides not matched to a gene: 13. The CDR3 is 17 residues long. This chain's CDR3 is CATSDVLPGQGVHEQYF. Written as DNA, the CDR3 is TGTGCCACCAGTGATGTCCTCCCGGGACAGGGTGTCCACGAGCAGTACTTC.

The V gene is TRBV24-1, the J gene TRBJ2-2, with a possible D match to TRBD2 (7 bases). Trimming stripped 4 bases from V and 4 bases from J, with 15 bases between. The germline V gene has CDR1 KGHDR and CDR2 SFDVKD. The length of the CDR3 is 16 residues. The CDR3 here is CATSEKPRGATGELFF. CDR3 DNA sequence: TGTGCCACCAGTGAGAAGCCACGGGGGGCCACCGGGGAGCTGTTTTTT.

The J gene is TRBJ2-5, the V gene TRBV29-1; TRBD1 aligns across 7 bases. Looked up from germline, CDR1 is SQVTM and CDR2 is ANQGSEA. CDR3 length: 15 residues. V shed 4 bases, J shed 5 bases, and the junction held 13 bases outside the gene matches. CDR3 coding DNA: TGCAGCGTTGTATACAGGGGCCGGAGCCGGGAGACCCAGTACTTC. This codes for CSVVYRGRSRETQYF.

V gene TRBV5-6 combines with J gene TRBJ1-3, with 7 bases fitting TRBD1. The V and J ends lost 4 bases and 4 bases, in that order; junction bases with no gene match: 5. The germline gives CDR1 SGHDT, CDR2 YYEEEE. The CDR3 extends over 14 amino acids. In DNA form, the CDR3 reads TGTGCCAGCAGCAGGGGGCGACCGGGAAACACCATATATTTT. The encoded protein is CASSRGRPGNTIYF.

This clone has just one count. The chain carries TRBV2 and TRBJ2-1, with 8 bases lining up with TRBD1. Germline V lookup: CDR1 SNHLY, CDR2 FYNNEI. After removal of 6 bases from V and 6 bases from J, the junction contained 1 base not matched to a gene. CDR3 length equals 12 residues. DNA for the CDR3: TGTGCCAGCAGAGACAGGGGCAATGAGCAGTTCTTC. Translation: CASRDRGNEQFF.

The J gene is TRBJ1-2, the V gene TRBV5-6; 9 bases are a match to TRBD1. Germline CDR1 SGHDT, CDR2 YYEEEE. J lost 0 bases, V lost 4 bases, and 4 bases had no gene match. The CDR3 covers 15 residues. CDR3 protein: CASSPGDRANYGYTF. The CDR3 DNA reads TGTGCCAGCAGCCCCGGGGACAGGGCTAACTATGGCTACACCTTC.

The rearrangement uses TRBV4-1 and TRBJ1-4; 11 nucleotides match TRBD1. With 4 bases clipped from V and 6 bases from J, the junction kept 4 bases outside the gene matches. CDR3 length: 15 residues. From germline, CDR1 is MGHRA and CDR2 YSYEKL. CDR3 DNA: TGCGCCAGCAGCCGCCCGGGACAGGGGGATGAAAAACTGTTTTTT. Amino acid sequence: CASSRPGQGDEKLFF.

The chain uses TRBV6-5 and TRBJ2-7; 9 bases fit TRBD1. In germline, CDR1 is MNHEY, CDR2 SVGAGI. The CDR3 has 14 amino acids. Unmatched junction bases numbered 7, after V lost 5 bases and J lost 5 bases. CDR3 sequence reads: CASSLGQGVNEQYF. Written as DNA, the CDR3 is TGTGCCAGCAGTCTGGGACAGGGTGTAAACGAGCAGTACTTC.

The chain links TRBV7-6 to TRBJ2-3, with 7 bases lining up with TRBD2. This CDR3 region has 15 residues. Germline lookup yields CDR1 SGHVS and CDR2 FNYEAQ. The junction had 10 bases not matched to a gene; V was cut back by 5 bases and J by 5 bases. The DNA of the CDR3 is TGTGCCAGCAGCCAAGGGGCGGGAGAGATAGATACGCAGTATTTT. Protein: CASSQGAGEIDTQYF.

The rearrangement links TRBV30 to TRBJ2-7; 11 bases agree with TRBD2. V dropped 3 bases and J dropped 4; count of bases not matched to a gene: 8. Germline V CDR1 and CDR2: GTSNPN, SVGIG (reference sequence). The CDR3 spans 15 residues. CDR3 region: CAWSRKASGGYEQYF. CDR3 DNA: TGTGCCTGGAGCCGAAAGGCTAGCGGGGGGTACGAGCAGTACTTC.

The chain carries TRBV6-5 and TRBJ1-5, with 7 bases aligning to TRBD1. The V gene's germline CDR1 is MNHEY and CDR2 SVGAGI. There are 13 residues in the CDR3. The V gene end was trimmed by 8 bases and the J gene end by 6 bases; junction bases not matched to a gene: 7. The CDR3 nucleotides are TGTGCCAGCGGCGCAACAGGGGTTCAGCCCCAGCATTTT. This sequence encodes CASGATGVQPQHF.

This clone has just one count. The chain links TRBV10-1 to TRBJ2-7, with TRBD2 as a possible D gene (6 bases). The CDR3 sequence is 13 residues long. The V gene lost 5 bases and the J gene lost 0 bases, with 8 bases spanning the gap. CDR1 and CDR2 (germline): WNHNN, SYGVQD (reference sequence). CDR3: CASSTGGSYEQYF. In nucleotides, the CDR3 is TGCGCCAGCAGTACCGGGGGCTCCTACGAGCAGTACTTC.

The chain links TRBV11-2 to TRBJ2-7; tentative D call: TRBD2 (5 bases). This CDR3 spans 14 amino acids. The germline V gene encodes CDR1 SGHAT and CDR2 FQNNGV. Trimming removed 3 bases from V and 2 bases from J, with 11 bases in between. CDR3 sequence reads: CASSFKQEAYEQYF. The CDR3 DNA follows: TGTGCCAGCAGCTTCAAGCAGGAGGCCTACGAGCAGTACTTC.

This clone was seen a single time. V usage is TRBV28 and J usage is TRBJ1-2, with D possibly being TRBD1 (5 bases). V was cut by 5 bases and J by 2 bases, with 12 bases left in between. The CDR3 runs 14 residues. Germline V CDR1 and CDR2: MDHEN, SYDVKM. CDR3: CASSPQGSNYGYTF. The CDR3 DNA follows: TGTGCCAGCAGTCCCCAGGGCTCGAACTATGGCTACACCTTC.

V is TRBV2 and J is TRBJ1-2; TRBD1 aligns across 8 bases. The CDR3 has 16 amino acids. Germline loops: CDR1 SNHLY, CDR2 FYNNEI. V shed 2 bases and J 4 bases; nucleotides not matched to a gene: 9. CDR3 sequence: CASSERGRGQIYGYTF. The CDR3 nucleotides are TGTGCCAGCAGTGAACGCGGCAGGGGGCAGATCTATGGCTACACCTTC.

V usage is TRBV5-1 and J usage is TRBJ2-7; D ambiguous. Germline loops: CDR1 SGHRS, CDR2 YFSETQ. V was clipped by 0 bases and J by 3 bases, with 13 bases between them. This CDR3 spans 15 amino acids. The CDR3 is CASSLAAAVDYEQYF. In DNA, the CDR3 is TGCGCCAGCAGCTTGGCCGCGGCGGTTGACTACGAGCAGTACTTC. The full variable domain, with the rest looked up from reference TRBV5-1 and TRBJ2-7, is KAGVTQTPRYLIKTRGQQVTLSCSPISGHRSVSWYQQTPGQGLQFLFEYFSETQRNKGNFPGRFSGRQFSNSRSEMNVSTLELGDSALYLCASSLAAAVDYEQYFGPGTRLTVT.

V gene TRBV28 combines with J gene TRBJ1-2, with 7 bases matching TRBD1. V shed 6 bases, J shed 9 bases, and the junction held 13 bases outside the gene matches. Per germline, CDR1 MDHEN and CDR2 SYDVKM. The CDR3 has 14 amino acids. CDR3 DNA: TGTGCCAGCAGCGTATCGGACGGGACAGAAAGCTACACCTTC. It translates to CASSVSDGTESYTF.

This clone has just a few counts. The V and J genes are TRBV7-9 and TRBJ2-7; TRBD2 matches at 8 bases. Germline loops: CDR1 SEHNR, CDR2 FQNEAQ (reference sequence). V was clipped by 3 bases and J by 5 bases; unmatched bases: 6. This CDR3 region has 14 residues. The CDR3 protein is CASSFLSGSHEQYF. CDR3 sequence (DNA): TGTGCCAGCAGCTTTCTGAGCGGGAGCCACGAGCAGTACTTC. Full variable domain (remainder filled in from reference TRBV7-9 and TRBJ2-7): DTGVSQNPRHKITKRGQNVTFRCDPISEHNRLYWYRQTLGQGPEFLTYFQNEAQLEKSRLLSDRFSAERPKGSFSTLEIQRTEQGDSAMYLCASSFLSGSHEQYFGPGTRLTVT.

The chain couples TRBV6-5 to TRBJ2-5; 7 bases are shared with TRBD2. Germline values: CDR1 MNHEY, CDR2 SVGAGI. This CDR3 has 14 residues. Trimming cost V 7 bases and J 5 bases; bases outside gene matches: 10. CDR3 in DNA: TGTGCCAGCACCTGGGGAAAACTAGCGGAGACCCAGTACTTC. Protein sequence: CASTWGKLAETQYF.

This clone is a singleton in its sample. The chain employs TRBV3-1 (or the pseudogene TRBV3-2) and TRBJ2-3; D is ambiguous. The V end lost 4 bases, the J end lost 2 bases, and 10 bases lay between the germline ends. CDR1 and CDR2 (germline): LGHDT, YNNKEL (reference sequence). The CDR3 is made up of 14 amino acids. In DNA, the CDR3 is TGTGCCAGCAGCCGTAACTTTCCCACAGATACGCAGTATTTT. Translated: CASSRNFPTDTQYF.

The chain carries TRBV7-3 and TRBJ2-3; no clear D gene. Trimming shortened V by 4 bases and J by 3 bases, and 8 bases separated the two germline ends. Germline CDR1 reads SGHTA; CDR2 reads FQGTGA. The CDR3 consists of 13 residues. CDR3 residues: CASSYTGTDTQYF. The CDR3 DNA reads TGTGCCAGCAGCTACACCGGGACAGATACGCAGTATTTT.